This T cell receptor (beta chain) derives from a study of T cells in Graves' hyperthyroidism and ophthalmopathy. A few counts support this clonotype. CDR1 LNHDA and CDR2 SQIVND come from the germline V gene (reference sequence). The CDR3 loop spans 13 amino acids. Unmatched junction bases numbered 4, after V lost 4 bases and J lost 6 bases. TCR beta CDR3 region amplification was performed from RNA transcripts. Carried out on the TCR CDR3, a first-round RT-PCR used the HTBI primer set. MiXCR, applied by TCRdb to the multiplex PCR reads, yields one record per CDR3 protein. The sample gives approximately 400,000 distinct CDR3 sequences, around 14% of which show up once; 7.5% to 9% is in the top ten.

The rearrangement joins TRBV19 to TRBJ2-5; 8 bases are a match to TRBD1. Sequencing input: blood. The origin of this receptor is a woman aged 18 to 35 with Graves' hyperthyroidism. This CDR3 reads CASSTGQEQTQYF. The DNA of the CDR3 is TGTGCCAGTAGTACGGGACAGGAACAGACCCAGTACTTC.